Below, 21 T cell receptor beta chains from the same sample are listed, as sequenced in a study of Graves' ophthalmopathy and Graves' hyperthyroidism. Amplified material comprised TCR beta CDR3 regions derived from RNA transcripts. An initial RT-PCR round employing HTBI primers preceded a second-round multiplex PCR. TCRdb redid the calling of the multiplex PCR reads with MiXCR, one entry per CDR3 protein. The table shows approximately 700,000 distinct CDR3 sequences, with roughly 40% occurring only once. The specimen was peripheral blood. The receptors derive from an adult man with Graves' ophthalmopathy.

The genes are TRBV29-1 and TRBJ2-2, with TRBD2 identical over 15 bases. Germline V gene sequence: CDR1 SQVTM, CDR2 ANQGSEA. This CDR3 comprises 17 residues. Trimming cost V 4 bases and J 4 bases; bases outside gene matches: 7. CDR3 bases: TGCAGCGTTGGGGGGACTAGCGGGGGGCCAATCACCGGGGAGCTGTTTTTT. Its protein product is CSVGGTSGGPITGELFF.

This clonotype was recorded many times. The CDR3 sequence is CSVEGPQETQYF. Here the CDR3 DNA reads TGCAGCGTTGAAGGCCCGCAAGAGACCCAGTACTTC. This chain links TRBV29-1 with TRBJ2-5; D gene uncertain. CDR3 length: 12 amino acids. Germline V gene lookup returns CDR1 SQVTM and CDR2 ANQGSEA. V was trimmed by 1 base and J by 2 bases, leaving 5 bases between them.

The chain recombines TRBV9 with TRBJ1-4; D is possibly TRBD1 (5 bases). The CDR3 length is 15 residues. Germline CDR1 SGDLS, CDR2 YYNGEE. The V end lost 0 bases, the J end lost 0 bases, and 6 bases lay between the germline ends. In DNA form, the CDR3 reads TGTGCCAGCAGCGTAGGGGGGGCAACTAATGAAAAACTGTTTTTT. This translates into CASSVGGATNEKLFF.

This clonotype was seen a handful of times. The rearrangement uses TRBV19 and TRBJ2-2; D gene ambiguous. With 6 bases removed from V and 0 bases from J, the gap between germline ends came to 11 bases. Germline V gene sequence: CDR1 LNHDA, CDR2 SQIVND (reference sequence). This CDR3 has 15 amino acids. The CDR3, as DNA: TGTGCCAGTAGGAGGACCGAGGCGAACACCGGGGAGCTGTTTTTT. It yields the protein CASRRTEANTGELFF.

This clonotype occurred many times. The chain is built from TRBV10-3 and TRBJ1-1; D perhaps matches TRBD1 (5 bases). The CDR3 is 14 amino acids. From germline, CDR1 is ENHRY and CDR2 SYGVKD. V was cut by 3 bases and J by 2 bases, with 10 bases left in between. CDR3 sequence reads: CAISDDGGNTEAFF. The CDR3 bases are TGTGCCATCAGTGATGATGGGGGAAACACTGAAGCTTTCTTT.

This clonotype was seen a few times. This rearrangement joins TRBV6-6 to TRBJ1-4; D is undetermined. Trimming took off 0 bases at V and 3 bases at J, with 17 bases between the two ends. Looked up from germline, CDR1 is MNHNY and CDR2 is SVGAGI (reference sequence). The CDR3 totals 18 residues. The CDR3 DNA reads as TGTGCCAGCAGTTACTCAGGCTTCCGTGTTCAGGCTAATGAAAAACTGTTTTTT. Residues: CASSYSGFRVQANEKLFF.

This clonotype has just a few counts. A much larger clone is a single base away; this may be a read error. The chain employs TRBV10-3 and TRBJ1-1; 10 positions match TRBD1. The V gene's germline CDR1 is ENHRY and CDR2 SYGVKD. There are 18 residues in the CDR3. The CDR3 DNA reads TGTGCCTTCAGTGAGTCACGGGACAGGGGACAATTGAACACTGAAGCTTTCTTT. Protein sequence: CAFSESRDRGQLNTEAFF.

The chain combines TRBV2 with TRBJ1-4; D is uncertain. V was trimmed by 6 bases and J by 7 bases, leaving 12 bases between them. The CDR3 is made up of 13 amino acids. Germline values: CDR1 SNHLY, CDR2 FYNNEI. The CDR3 sequence is CASSPVQSEKLFF. CDR3 coding DNA: TGTGCCAGCAGCCCGGTCCAGAGTGAAAAACTGTTTTTT.

The DNA for the CDR3 is TGCAGTGCTAGACCTCGGGGTGGGGTACGGAATTCACCCCTCCACTTT. It translates to CSARPRGGVRNSPLHF. The rearrangement uses TRBV20-1 and TRBJ1-6; D call uncertain. This CDR3 spans 16 amino acids. V lost 2 bases and J 7 bases, leaving 18 bases between the germline ends. Germline CDR1 and CDR2: DFQATT and SNEGSKA (reference sequence).

This clonotype was seen many times. The gene calls are TRBV5-1 and TRBJ1-1; D uncertain. Looked up from germline, CDR1 is SGHRS and CDR2 is YFSETQ. V was shortened by 3 bases and J by 4 bases, with 13 bases between the two germline ends. The CDR3 spans 14 residues. CDR3 bases: TGCGCCAGCAGCTGGGCGGGCGGCGGCACTGAAGCTTTCTTT. Its protein product is CASSWAGGGTEAFF.

Note on this clonotype: A much larger clone sits a single nucleotide away, making a read error possible. The CDR3 ends on some other residue instead of the conserved phenylalanine or tryptophan, so this is likely a read error. V is TRBV7-9 and J is TRBJ1-1; D remains unclear. CDR3 length equals 14 residues. Trimming took off 1 base at V and 4 bases at J, with 10 bases between the two ends. Germline CDR1 reads SEHNR; CDR2 reads FQNEAQ (reference sequence). The CDR3 loop is CASSLGIIATEAFL. The CDR3 nucleotides read TGTGCCAGCAGCTTAGGGATTATCGCCACTGAAGCTTTCCTT.

This clonotype was seen many times. V gene TRBV7-3 combines with J gene TRBJ2-6; no clear D. This CDR3 contains 15 residues. Germline CDR1 SGHTA, CDR2 FQGTGA. V lost 4 bases, J lost 0 bases, and 7 bases lay in between. CDR3 nucleotides: TGTGCCAGCAGCTCGTATGGCTCTGGGGCCAACGTCCTGACTTTC. Amino acid sequence: CASSSYGSGANVLTF.

This clonotype was detected a few times. The chain recombines TRBV14 with TRBJ1-2; D is possibly TRBD1 (5 bases). The V gene lost 6 bases and the J gene lost 10 bases, with 18 bases spanning the gap. The CDR3 consists of 13 residues. CDR1 and CDR2 (germline): SGHDN, FVKESK. The CDR3 loop is CASSERDRRDYTF. CDR3 DNA: TGTGCCAGCAGTGAACGGGACCGACGAGACTACACCTTC.

The chain uses TRBV29-1 and TRBJ1-6, with D possibly matching TRBD1 (5 bases). The CDR3 loop spans 13 amino acids. V dropped 4 bases and J dropped 7 bases, with 11 bases sitting between them. Per the germline V gene, CDR1 is SQVTM and CDR2 is ANQGSEA. In DNA form, the CDR3 reads TGCAGCGTTGGGGCAGGGATGAATTCACCCCTCCACTTT. Translation gives CSVGAGMNSPLHF. Together with reference TRBV29-1 and TRBJ1-6, the CDR3 gives the full variable domain: SAVISQKPSRDICQRGTSLTIQCQVDSQVTMMFWYRQQPGQSLTLIATANQGSEATYESGFVIDKFPISRPNLTFSTLTVSNMSPEDSSIYLCSVGAGMNSPLHFGNGTRLTVT.

This clonotype is a singleton in its sample. The V call is TRBV7-9, the J call TRBJ1-1; possibly TRBD1 for D (5 bases). The length of the CDR3 is 17 residues. Germline CDR1 reads SEHNR; CDR2 reads FQNEAQ (reference sequence). V lost 7 bases and J lost 4, with 25 bases in between. The CDR3 loop reads CASTGLSGPRGGTEAFF. The CDR3 nucleotides are TGTGCCAGCACCGGCTTGTCGGGGCCCCGAGGTGGCACTGAAGCTTTCTTT.

This clonotype occurred many times. The chain recombines TRBV10-3 with TRBJ1-1; 10 bases align to TRBD1. Per germline, CDR1 ENHRY and CDR2 SYGVKD. V dropped 4 bases and J dropped 1; count of bases not matched to a gene: 0. This CDR3 region has 14 residues. In DNA, the CDR3 is TGTGCCATCAGTGGGGACAGGGGGAACACTGAAGCTTTCTTT. Its translation is CAISGDRGNTEAFF.

The count of this clonotype is one. J is TRBJ2-5 and V is TRBV11-1; 15 bases align to TRBD2. This CDR3 spans 18 amino acids. The germline CDR1 and CDR2 sequences are SGHAT and FQDESV (reference sequence). After removal of 4 bases from V and 2 bases from J, the junction contained 8 bases not matched to a gene. The CDR3 is CASSSGTSGGFEQETQYF. CDR3 coding DNA: TGTGCCAGCAGCTCTGGGACTAGCGGGGGGTTCGAACAAGAGACCCAGTACTTC.

V gene TRBV7-9 combines with J gene TRBJ2-5; 9 nucleotides line up with TRBD2. Germline trimming cut 5 bases from V and 5 bases from J; bases unmatched to any gene: 6. The CDR3 consists of 14 residues. CDR1 is SEHNR, CDR2 FQNEAQ, per germline (reference sequence). CDR3 loop: CASSQGLAGETQYF. CDR3 nucleotide sequence: TGTGCCAGCAGCCAAGGGCTAGCGGGGGAGACCCAGTACTTC.

This clonotype was seen more than once but under ten times. The V call is TRBV7-9, the J call TRBJ1-4; possibly TRBD1 for D (5 bases). V was cut by 1 base and J by 7 bases, with 10 bases left in between. Per the germline V gene, CDR1 is SEHNR and CDR2 is FQNEAQ (reference sequence). The CDR3 runs 14 residues. The CDR3 spells CASSLVQGFEKLFF. The CDR3 nucleotides are TGTGCCAGCAGCTTAGTCCAGGGTTTTGAAAAACTGTTTTTT.

This clonotype was recorded at least ten times. V usage is TRBV20-1 and J usage is TRBJ1-1; D remains unclear. V was clipped by 3 bases and J by 0 bases, with 8 bases between them. The germline V gene encodes CDR1 DFQATT and CDR2 SNEGSKA (reference sequence). The CDR3 loop spans 13 amino acids. The CDR3 bases are TGCAGTGCTAGTGAGGTCATGAACACTGAAGCTTTCTTT. It specifies CSASEVMNTEAFF.

This clonotype came up a few times. The chain links TRBV20-1 to TRBJ1-6; a possible D gene is TRBD1 (5 bases). CDR1 is DFQATT and CDR2 is SNEGSKA in the germline V gene (reference sequence). Trimming stripped 4 bases from V and 0 bases from J, with 16 bases between. The CDR3 runs 17 residues. The CDR3 loop reads CSATRGTEDSYNSPLHF. For the CDR3, the DNA is TGCAGTGCTACCAGAGGGACGGAAGACTCCTATAATTCACCCCTCCACTTT.